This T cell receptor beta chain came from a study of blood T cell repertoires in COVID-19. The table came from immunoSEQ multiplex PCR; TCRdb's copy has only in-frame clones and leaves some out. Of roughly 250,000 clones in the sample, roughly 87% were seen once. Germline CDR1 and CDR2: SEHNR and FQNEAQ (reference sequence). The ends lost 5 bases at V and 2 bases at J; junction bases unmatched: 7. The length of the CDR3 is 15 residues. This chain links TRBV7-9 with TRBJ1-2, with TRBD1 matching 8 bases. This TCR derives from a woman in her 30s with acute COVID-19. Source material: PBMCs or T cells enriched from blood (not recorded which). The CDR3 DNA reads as TGTGCCAGCAGCCTCTCAGGACAGGGAAACTATGGCTACACCTTC. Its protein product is CASSLSGQGNYGYTF.